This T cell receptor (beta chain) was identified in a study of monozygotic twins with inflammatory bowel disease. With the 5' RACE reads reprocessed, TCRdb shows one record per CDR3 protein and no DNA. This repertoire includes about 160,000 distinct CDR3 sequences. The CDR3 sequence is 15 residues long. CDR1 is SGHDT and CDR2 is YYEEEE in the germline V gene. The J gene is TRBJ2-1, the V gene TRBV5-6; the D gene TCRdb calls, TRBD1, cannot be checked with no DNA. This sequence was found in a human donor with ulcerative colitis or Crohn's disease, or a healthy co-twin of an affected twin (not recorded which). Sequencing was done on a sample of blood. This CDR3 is CASSSAGTDANEQFF.